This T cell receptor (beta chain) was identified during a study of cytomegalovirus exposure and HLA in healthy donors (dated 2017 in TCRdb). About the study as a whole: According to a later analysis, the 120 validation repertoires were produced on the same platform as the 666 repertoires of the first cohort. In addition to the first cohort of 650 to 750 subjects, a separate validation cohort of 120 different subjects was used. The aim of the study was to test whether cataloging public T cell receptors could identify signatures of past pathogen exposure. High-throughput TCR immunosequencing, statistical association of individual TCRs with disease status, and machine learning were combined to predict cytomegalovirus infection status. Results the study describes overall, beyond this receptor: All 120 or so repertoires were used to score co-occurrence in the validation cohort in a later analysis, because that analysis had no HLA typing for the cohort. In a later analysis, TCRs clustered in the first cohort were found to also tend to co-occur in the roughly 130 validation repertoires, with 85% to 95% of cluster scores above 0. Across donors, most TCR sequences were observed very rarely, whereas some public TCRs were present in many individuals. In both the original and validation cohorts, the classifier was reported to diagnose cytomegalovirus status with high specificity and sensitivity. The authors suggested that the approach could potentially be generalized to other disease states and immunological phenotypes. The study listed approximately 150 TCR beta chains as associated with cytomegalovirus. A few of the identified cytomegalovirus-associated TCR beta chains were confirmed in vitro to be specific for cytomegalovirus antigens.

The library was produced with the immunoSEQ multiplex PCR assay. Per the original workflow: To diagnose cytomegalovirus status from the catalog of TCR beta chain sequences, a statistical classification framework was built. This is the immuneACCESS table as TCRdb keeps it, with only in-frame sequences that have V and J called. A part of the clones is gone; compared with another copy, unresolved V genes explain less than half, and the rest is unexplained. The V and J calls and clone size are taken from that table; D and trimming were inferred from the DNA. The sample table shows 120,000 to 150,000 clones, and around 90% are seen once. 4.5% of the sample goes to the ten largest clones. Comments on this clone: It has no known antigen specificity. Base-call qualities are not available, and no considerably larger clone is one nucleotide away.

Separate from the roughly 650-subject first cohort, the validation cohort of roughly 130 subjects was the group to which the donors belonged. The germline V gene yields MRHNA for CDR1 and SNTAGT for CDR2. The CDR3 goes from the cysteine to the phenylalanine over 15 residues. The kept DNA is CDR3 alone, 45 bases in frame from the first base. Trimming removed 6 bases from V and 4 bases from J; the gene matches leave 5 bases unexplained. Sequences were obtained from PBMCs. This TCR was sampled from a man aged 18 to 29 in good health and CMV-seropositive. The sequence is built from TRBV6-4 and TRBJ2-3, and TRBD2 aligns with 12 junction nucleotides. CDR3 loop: CASSPTSGRSDTQYF. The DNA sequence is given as TGTGCCAGCAGCCCCACTAGCGGGAGGTCAGATACGCAGTATTTT.